The 23 T cell receptor beta chains in this list originate from one sample, sequenced in a study of blood T cell repertoires in COVID-19. Here immunoSEQ multiplex PCR was the method, and the copy in TCRdb shows in-frame clones only, minus some. The sample holds some 190,000 clones, about 85% seen once. Sequenced sample: peripheral blood. The receptors come from a human donor in a cohort sampled during active COVID-19.

The V call is TRBV30, the J call TRBJ1-1; D perhaps matches TRBD1 (5 bases). In germline, CDR1 is GTSNPN, CDR2 SVGIG (reference sequence). This CDR3 has 12 amino acids. V was cut by 3 bases and J by 3 bases, with 8 bases left in between. Written as DNA, the CDR3 is TGTGCCTGGAGGACAGAATACACTGAAGCTTTCTTT. Encoded protein: CAWRTEYTEAFF.

V is TRBV7-2 and J is TRBJ1-2; D is possibly TRBD1 (5 bases). V gave up 5 bases and J gave up 0 bases, with 13 bases separating them. This CDR3 has 15 amino acids. Germline V gene data show CDR1 as SGHTA and CDR2 as FQGNSA. In DNA form, the CDR3 reads TGTGCCAGCAGCCTGAACGGGGGGACTAACTATGGCTACACCTTC. This translates into CASSLNGGTNYGYTF.

The chain couples TRBV6-5 to TRBJ1-3; the D gene is possibly TRBD1 (6 bases). With 6 bases removed from V and 8 bases from J, the gap between germline ends came to 20 bases. Germline V lookup: CDR1 MNHEY, CDR2 SVGAGI. The CDR3 length is 15 residues. CDR3 DNA sequence: TGTGCCAGCAGGAGAGGGGGGGCGAGGCGGGACACCATATATTTT. Protein sequence: CASRRGGARRDTIYF.

This clone was seen a single time. CDR3 protein: CASSFRGRDGYTF. Written as DNA, the CDR3 is TGTGCCAGCAGTTTCAGGGGGCGTGATGGCTACACCTTC. The chain carries TRBV27 and TRBJ1-2; 8 bases map to TRBD1. CDR3 size: 13 residues. Germline loops: CDR1 MNHEY, CDR2 SMNVEV (reference sequence). The V and J ends lost 3 bases and 6 bases, in that order; junction bases with no gene match: 3.

The chain recombines TRBV9 with TRBJ2-2; the D is unclear. Germline-derived CDR1 and CDR2 are SGDLS and YYNGEE. Trimming stripped 0 bases from V and 7 bases from J, with 10 bases between. This CDR3 comprises 14 residues. DNA for the CDR3: TGTGCCAGCAGCGTAGCTACCGGTAGCGGGGAGCTGTTTTTT. Its translation: CASSVATGSGELFF.

This clone was recorded once. This chain connects TRBV5-8 to TRBJ2-7; a possible D gene is TRBD1 (6 bases). V was clipped by 4 bases and J by 1 base, with 12 bases between them. The germline V gene encodes CDR1 SGHTS and CDR2 YDEGEE. The CDR3 covers 14 residues. The CDR3 loop is CASSRDTGSYEQYV. In DNA, the CDR3 is TGTGCCAGCAGCCGAGATACAGGGTCCTACGAGCAGTACGTC.

Remarks on this clone: The sample contains more than one DNA sequence encoding this CDR3. This sequence joins TRBV5-1 and TRBJ2-2; tentatively, D is TRBD1 (5 bases). Per the germline V gene, CDR1 is SGHRS and CDR2 is YFSETQ. This CDR3 is 15 amino acids long. V lost 1 base and J lost 2, with 9 bases in between. DNA of the CDR3: TGCGCCAGCAGCTTGCGGCAGGGCAACACCGGGGAGCTGTTTTTT. Translating it yields CASSLRQGNTGELFF.

The gene calls are TRBV3-1 (or the pseudogene TRBV3-2) and TRBJ1-3; the D gene is possibly TRBD1 (5 bases). Germline V gene lookup returns CDR1 LGHDT and CDR2 YNNKEL (reference sequence). CDR3 length: 15 amino acids. The ends were cut back, 6 bases at V and 0 bases at J, with 12 bases in the middle. In nucleotides, the CDR3 is TGTGCCAGCAGGTATACAGGTCCCTCTGGAAACACCATATATTTT. It encodes CASRYTGPSGNTIYF.

A few counts support this clone. The chain recombines TRBV10-3 with TRBJ2-1, with TRBD1 matching over 8 bases. This CDR3 is 19 amino acids long. Germline loops: CDR1 ENHRY, CDR2 SYGVKD. The ends lost 6 bases at V and 0 bases at J; junction bases unmatched: 16. The CDR3 loop is CAISAGTGSTPSSYNEQFF. DNA for the CDR3: TGTGCCATCAGCGCCGGGACAGGTTCCACCCCGAGCTCCTACAATGAGCAGTTCTTC.

This chain connects TRBV3-1 (or the pseudogene TRBV3-2) to TRBJ2-2; D remains unclear. Germline CDR1 is LGHDT and CDR2 is YNNKEL (reference sequence). Trimming removed 2 bases from V and 9 bases from J, with 10 bases in between. CDR3 length: 13 amino acids. This CDR3 reads CASSQLQHRELFF. The CDR3 DNA reads TGTGCCAGCAGCCAACTCCAACACCGGGAGCTGTTTTTT.

The chain carries TRBV3-1 (or the pseudogene TRBV3-2) and TRBJ1-3; D is undetermined. The CDR3 consists of 15 residues. CDR1 and CDR2 (germline): LGHDT, YNNKEL (reference sequence). The germline V and J ends were trimmed by 1 base and 4 bases, with 11 bases remaining between them. This chain's CDR3 is CASSQAGIRGNTIYF. In DNA, the CDR3 is TGTGCCAGCAGCCAAGCCGGTATTCGCGGAAACACCATATATTTT.

The chain is built from TRBV2 and TRBJ1-5, with 7 bases identical to TRBD1. J lost 3 bases, V lost 7 bases, and 6 bases had no gene match. The CDR3 has 14 residues. In germline, CDR1 is SNHLY, CDR2 FYNNEI. The CDR3 DNA follows: TGTGCCAGCAATTACGGACAGGACAATCAGCCCCAGCATTTT. The encoded protein is CASNYGQDNQPQHF.

The V gene is TRBV10-1, the J gene TRBJ2-3; TRBD2 matches 8 bases. The germline V gene encodes CDR1 WNHNN and CDR2 SYGVQD (reference sequence). This CDR3 spans 14 amino acids. The V segment lost 4 bases and the J segment 2 bases; nucleotides outside the gene matches: 2. CDR3 sequence reads: CASSAAGDTDTQYF. CDR3 nucleotide sequence: TGCGCCAGCAGTGCAGCGGGGGACACAGATACGCAGTATTTT.

The V gene is TRBV28, the J gene TRBJ1-5, with TRBD1 matching 9 bases. V lost 5 bases to trimming and J lost 0 bases; unmatched junction nucleotides: 14. Germline CDR1 reads MDHEN; CDR2 reads SYDVKM. The CDR3 is made up of 19 amino acids. CDR3 sequence reads: CASSPHRGQGGYSNQPQHF. As DNA, the CDR3 is TGTGCCAGCAGTCCTCACCGGGGACAGGGAGGGTATAGCAATCAGCCCCAGCATTTT.

Worth noting for this clone: The same CDR3 also results from other DNA sequences found in this sample. CDR3 loop: CASSPGPGNTIYF. Here the CDR3 DNA reads TGTGCCAGCTCACCGGGGCCTGGAAACACCATATATTTT. The rearrangement joins TRBV18 to TRBJ1-3; D is possibly TRBD1 (5 bases). CDR1 is KGHSH, CDR2 LQKENI, per germline. This CDR3 contains 13 residues. V lost 3 bases, J lost 2 bases, and 5 bases lay in between.

The V and J genes are TRBV4-1 and TRBJ1-4, with D maybe TRBD1 (6 bases). The CDR3 has 16 residues. Germline V gene data show CDR1 as MGHRA and CDR2 as YSYEKL. V was pared by 3 bases and J by 4 bases, with 15 bases between. CDR3 coding DNA: TGCGCCAGCAGCCAGTACAGGGTTCTTAGTAATGAAAAACTGTTTTTT. Protein: CASSQYRVLSNEKLFF.

The chain carries TRBV4-2 and TRBJ2-1, with no clear D. The CDR3 is 14 amino acids. V lost 2 bases to trimming and J lost 3 bases, with 8 bases between them. The germline V gene has CDR1 LGHNA and CDR2 YNFKEQ. The CDR3 spells CASSQLQVYNEQFF. DNA for the CDR3: TGTGCCAGCAGCCAATTACAAGTCTACAATGAGCAGTTCTTC.

The rearrangement links TRBV9 to TRBJ1-5, with 7 bases identical to TRBD1. Germline V gives CDR1 SGDLS, CDR2 YYNGEE. The CDR3 spans 15 residues. V gave up 4 bases and J gave up 6 bases; unmatched junction bases: 10. Here the CDR3 reads CASSPHDRVAQPQHF. CDR3 DNA: TGTGCCAGCAGCCCACACGACAGGGTCGCTCAGCCCCAGCATTTT.

This clone occurred a few times. The chain joins TRBV7-9 to TRBJ2-7; possible D gene TRBD1, 7 bases. The CDR3 spans 16 residues. The germline CDR1 and CDR2 sequences are SEHNR and FQNEAQ (reference sequence). Trimming pared 0 bases from V and 4 bases from J, leaving 16 bases between. The CDR3 reads CASSLAQGGEAYEQYV. CDR3 in DNA: TGTGCCAGCAGCTTAGCGCAGGGGGGAGAGGCGTACGAGCAGTACGTC.

This chain joins TRBV3-1 (or the pseudogene TRBV3-2) and TRBJ1-2; D is unresolved. The V end was cut by 0 bases, the J end by 8 bases, with 13 bases between. The CDR3 loop spans 14 amino acids. CDR1 is LGHDT, CDR2 YNNKEL, per germline (reference sequence). The CDR3 spells CASSQDGPPGGYTF. As DNA, the CDR3 is TGTGCCAGCAGCCAAGATGGACCCCCGGGGGGCTACACCTTC.

The rearrangement joins TRBV27 to TRBJ1-5; D gene ambiguous. This CDR3 has 15 amino acids. The V and J ends lost 5 bases and 0 bases respectively, with 11 bases between them. The germline gives CDR1 MNHEY, CDR2 SMNVEV (reference sequence). CDR3 in DNA: TGTGCCAGCAGTCCTAGGCCCTATAGCAATCAGCCCCAGCATTTT. It is translated as CASSPRPYSNQPQHF.

The chain links TRBV3-1 (or the pseudogene TRBV3-2) to TRBJ1-2, with D perhaps matching TRBD1 (6 bases). The CDR3 has 15 residues. Trimming took 1 base from V and 4 from J, leaving 13 bases between them. CDR1 is LGHDT, CDR2 YNNKEL, per germline (reference sequence). The DNA for the CDR3 is TGTGCCAGCAGCCAAGGCCGGGGAGGGGGCTATGGCTACACCTTC. Translation gives CASSQGRGGGYGYTF.

As to this clone: This may arise from a read error, as a much more abundant clone is one base away. Distinct nucleotide sequences in the sample also encode this CDR3. The rearrangement uses TRBV7-9 and TRBJ1-1; D perhaps matches TRBD1 (6 bases). The length of the CDR3 is 15 residues. The germline V gene encodes CDR1 SEHNR and CDR2 FQNEAQ (reference sequence). This CDR3 reads CASSLRQGSDTEAFF. The CDR3 DNA reads as TGTGCTAGCAGCTTACGGCAGGGGTCGGACACTGAAGCTTTCTTT.